This T cell receptor beta chain was sequenced for a study of T cell repertoires in cytomegalovirus infection. Study-level information: CMV epitopes that were recently identified and HLA-C-restricted were used alongside well-studied HLA-B-restricted ones. Based on public TCR beta signatures, there were indications of CMV infection and of a matching HLA type.

V dropped 8 bases and J dropped 2 bases, with 15 bases sitting between them. The CDR3 runs to 14 residues. Germline CDR1 reads LNHDA; CDR2 reads SQIVND (reference sequence). This clonotype was observed a single time. What it recognizes is unknown. In TCRdb, the reads were re-called with MiXCR into one record per CDR3 protein. Of a few hundred thousand distinct CDR3 sequences in the sample, almost 30% were seen once. The TCR was taken from a human donor in good health (CMV status not recorded). Some clones in this sample may be carry-over from other donors' samples. The specimen was cultured PBMCs, collected from culture after CMV antigen stimulation. The rearrangement joins TRBV19 to TRBJ1-1; tentatively, D is TRBD1 (5 bases). The CDR3: CASGDRTENTEAFF. The DNA for the CDR3 is TGTGCCAGTGGGGACCGGACGGAAAACACTGAAGCTTTCTTT.